The entry below describes one T cell receptor (beta chain). What antigen it recognizes has not been identified. Base qualities are missing; no much larger clone stands one base away. Genomic DNA was the input for TRB sequencing, which was run either with the immunoSEQ assay at survey resolution or with the hsTCRB kit. The original methods were these. The immunoSEQ software was used for initial read processing, and the LymphoSeq R package was used for repertoire analyses. Clonality was computed as 1 minus normalized Shannon entropy, and a Gini coefficient was also calculated for each TRB dataset. Phenotypes of unsorted samples were inferred by mapping TRB sequences from sorted subsets of the recipient or donor onto the same recipient's unsorted samples. Here the immuneACCESS table is served through TCRdb, limited to in-frame sequences with V and J called. Missing clones are a known gap in these copies; in checked studies unresolved V genes cover under half, and the rest lacks a known reason. Clone size and V and J calls were adopted from that table, with D and trimming inferred from the DNA. Recorded for this sample are 7,000 to 10,000 clones; 70% to 90% of them occurred a single time. Together, the top ten hold 20% to 25% of the sample.

What this sample's treatment or condition label stands for: high-dose cyclophosphamide on days +3 and +4 as single-agent GVHD prophylaxis. PTCy patients received busulfan and fludarabine conditioning, a related or unrelated marrow graft, and cyclophosphamide on days +3 and +4. The PTCy-treated patients were drawn from a prospective, multi-institutional clinical trial. Mononuclear cells from peripheral blood and bone marrow were separated by Ficoll-Hypaque density centrifugation and then cryopreserved. The sample is drawn from a study of T cells after posttransplantation cyclophosphamide listed by TCRdb under 2016. Looking at the study overall: Using TRB sequencing, the study followed how the T cell repertoire rebuilt after myeloablative bone marrow transplantation with posttransplantation cyclophosphamide given as GVHD prophylaxis. Public TRB sequences were compared against a database of over 3,600 sequences linked to responses to pathogens, tumor antigens, self-antigens and alloantigens. Samples from roughly 35 PTCy-treated patients, along with samples from roughly 15 of their related bone marrow donors, underwent antigen receptor sequencing. Because TRA and TRB clonality correlated tightly in about 10 samples, later TCR analyses were limited to TRB. Blood from all 35 or so PTCy patients with 1-year posttransplant specimens was subjected to TRB sequencing. TRB sequencing was also done on up to about 3 additional blood samples from 2 to 5.2 years after transplant in 3 patients, and on pretransplant blood from several patients. Broad study findings and their caveats: The TRB repertoires of T cells infiltrating skin or the GI tract showed only limited overlap with the TRB repertoires found in blood. Across the approximately 48 patients, TRB clonality was highly associated with recipient CMV seropositivity and CMV reactivation, and diversity with PTCy was similar to that in the CNI/methotrexate controls. Donor-recipient similarity was low at 1-2 months but increased during the first year, and donor CD8+ memory clones often dominated later blood repertoires.

The V and J ends are trimmed by 2 bases and 2 bases, leaving 13 bases between them. Taken from the germline V gene, the CDR1 and CDR2 loops are SGDLS and YYNGEE. Measured from the cysteine to the phenylalanine, the CDR3 is 15 residues long. Only the CDR3 portion is preserved as DNA: 45 bases, with reading frame beginning at the first base. Sequenced material: PBMCs, taken after allogeneic stem cell transplant with posttransplant cyclophosphamide. This clonotype originated in a female patient in her 40s who received an allogeneic stem cell transplant from an unrelated donor, was CMV-positive, and had no GVHD. After a transplant, certain T cells may trace back to the graft donor. The receptor chain draws on TRBV9 and TRBJ1-1; the D segment could be TRBD1, given 6 matching bases. The CDR3 corresponds to CASSVSWGPNTEAFF. The nucleotides read TGTGCCAGCAGCGTCAGTTGGGGGCCCAACACTGAAGCTTTCTTT.